The 26 T cell receptor beta chains listed next were all sequenced from one sample in a study of T cell repertoires and HLA-DP antigens. These TCRs' antigens remain unknown. Sequencing used immunoSEQ multiplex PCR; TCRdb keeps in-frame clones, though not all of them. The table records roughly 110,000 clones, 80% to 95% of them present only once. The material sequenced was CD4+ T cells from PBMCs. The source of these receptors is a woman between 18 and 29 years old in good health and CMV-seronegative.

The chain recombines TRBV27 with TRBJ2-7; D possibly corresponds to TRBD2 (6 bases). This CDR3 has 14 residues. V was cut by 7 bases and J by 3 bases, with 16 bases left in between. Per the germline V gene, CDR1 is MNHEY and CDR2 is SMNVEV (reference sequence). The CDR3 region is CASTSGLGGYEQYF. For the CDR3, the DNA is TGTGCCAGCACCTCGGGGCTGGGGGGCTACGAGCAGTACTTC.

V and J are TRBV5-1 and TRBJ2-1; tentative D call: TRBD2 (7 bases). The CDR3 has 18 amino acids. Trimming shortened V by 2 bases and J by 3 bases, and 21 bases separated the two germline ends. Germline-derived CDR1 and CDR2 are SGHRS and YFSETQ. The CDR3 nucleotides are TGCGCCAGCAGCTTAAATCGGCCGCCGGGGGGCGGCTACAATGAGCAGTTCTTC. Amino acids: CASSLNRPPGGGYNEQFF.

The genes are TRBV27 and TRBJ1-1, with D hard to call. Per the germline V gene, CDR1 is MNHEY and CDR2 is SMNVEV (reference sequence). Trimming took 4 bases from V and 5 from J, leaving 17 bases between them. The CDR3 covers 15 residues. The CDR3 spells CASSSPWGGKTEAFF. CDR3 DNA sequence: TGTGCCAGCAGTTCCCCGTGGGGAGGCAAAACTGAAGCTTTCTTT.

CDR3 region: CASSYRGGYEQYV. CDR3 in DNA: TGTGCCAGCAGTTACAGGGGGGGCTACGAGCAGTACGTC. The V call is TRBV6-5, the J call TRBJ2-7; perhaps TRBD2 as D (7 bases). The CDR3 consists of 13 residues. The germline V gene has CDR1 MNHEY and CDR2 SVGAGI. V lost 2 bases, J lost 3 bases, and 8 bases lay in between.

The chain couples TRBV27 to TRBJ1-5; 8 bases align to TRBD1. The ends lost 6 bases at V and 3 bases at J; junction bases unmatched: 7. The CDR3 contains 15 residues. Germline V lookup: CDR1 MNHEY, CDR2 SMNVEV (reference sequence). In DNA form, the CDR3 reads TGTGCCAGCAGACCCGGGACAGGCCTCAATCAGCCCCAGCATTTT. It codes for CASRPGTGLNQPQHF.

The gene calls are TRBV9 and TRBJ2-5; D is undetermined. The V end was cut by 3 bases, the J end by 5 bases, with 14 bases between. Germline V gives CDR1 SGDLS, CDR2 YYNGEE. The CDR3 consists of 14 residues. The chain's CDR3 is CASSGTGPFETQYF. In nucleotides, the CDR3 is TGTGCCAGCAGCGGAACTGGGCCGTTTGAGACCCAGTACTTC.

The chain couples TRBV12-2 to TRBJ2-3; the table assigns TRBD1, which was not confirmed against the DNA. TRBV12-2 is flagged as a pseudogene. The CDR3 contains 18 residues. This CDR3 is CASRLVGQPQLSTDTQYF. The CDR3 nucleotides are TGTGCAAGTCGCTTAGTGGGCCAGCCTCAACTTTCCACAGATACGCAGTATTTT.

The gene calls are TRBV10-3 and TRBJ2-5, with TRBD1 matching over 9 bases. The length of the CDR3 is 14 residues. V lost 4 bases, J lost 4 bases, and 4 bases stayed unmatched. Germline assignment: CDR1 ENHRY and CDR2 SYGVKD. This CDR3 is CAISAPGQGETQYF. The CDR3 nucleotides are TGTGCCATCAGTGCCCCGGGACAGGGAGAGACCCAGTACTTC.

This clone was seen just once. V and J are TRBV5-1 and TRBJ1-1; D ambiguous. V was pared by 6 bases and J by 2 bases, with 11 bases between. The CDR3 runs to 13 residues. The germline V gene encodes CDR1 SGHRS and CDR2 YFSETQ. The CDR3 loop reads CASTTDSNTEAFF. DNA of the CDR3: TGCGCCAGCACAACAGATTCAAACACTGAAGCTTTCTTT.

The rearrangement links TRBV28 to TRBJ2-1; maybe TRBD1 (6 bases). CDR1 and CDR2 (germline): MDHEN, SYDVKM. The V end was cut by 2 bases, the J end by 4 bases, with 12 bases between. This CDR3 contains 15 residues. The CDR3 spells CASSLQGPYYNEQFF. CDR3 DNA sequence: TGTGCCAGCAGTTTACAGGGGCCCTATTACAATGAGCAGTTCTTC.

As concerns this clone: Other DNA sequences from this sample encode an identical CDR3 as well. The chain combines TRBV7-9 with TRBJ1-5; D is possibly TRBD1 (5 bases). Germline lookup yields CDR1 SEHNR and CDR2 FQNEAQ (reference sequence). This CDR3 is built from 15 residues. V was cut by 1 base and J by 6 bases, with 13 bases left in between. CDR3 sequence reads: CASSLGGQGGQPQHF. CDR3 nucleotides: TGTGCCAGCAGCTTAGGTGGCCAGGGAGGTCAGCCCCAGCATTTT.

The chain carries TRBV5-1 and TRBJ1-5, with D possibly being TRBD1 (6 bases). Trimming removed 2 bases at V and 4 bases at J, with 10 bases between. This CDR3 comprises 14 residues. Germline V CDR1 and CDR2: SGHRS, YFSETQ. In DNA form, the CDR3 reads TGCGCCAGCAGCTTAGGGGGAGTAAATCAGCCCCAGCATTTT. It codes for CASSLGGVNQPQHF. Full variable domain (remainder filled in from reference TRBV5-1 and TRBJ1-5): KAGVTQTPRYLIKTRGQQVTLSCSPISGHRSVSWYQQTPGQGLQFLFEYFSETQRNKGNFPGRFSGRQFSNSRSEMNVSTLELGDSALYLCASSLGGVNQPQHFGDGTRLSIL.

The chain is built from TRBV5-1 and TRBJ2-3; 8 bases line up with TRBD1. The CDR3 spans 16 residues. V gave up 4 bases and J gave up 1 base; unmatched junction bases: 8. Germline loops: CDR1 SGHRS, CDR2 YFSETQ. CDR3 bases: TGCGCCAGCAGCGGTTGGACAGGGAAACGCACAGATACGCAGTATTTT. The encoded protein is CASSGWTGKRTDTQYF.

Of note for this clone: This CDR3 fails to terminate in the conserved phenylalanine or tryptophan, so it likely reflects a read error. No DNA is shown, since the ends of the CDR3 on it are uncertain; the CDR3 is the one TCRdb lists. The chain's CDR3 is CASRSTPGRPSV. The chain joins TRBV6-9 to TRBJ1-1. From its first to its last residue, the CDR3 has 12 amino acids. Germline assignment: CDR1 MNHGY and CDR2 SVAAGI.

This chain connects TRBV5-5 to TRBJ2-3; 7 bases match TRBD2. V gave up 4 bases and J gave up 2 bases; unmatched junction bases: 10. The length of the CDR3 is 16 residues. From germline, CDR1 is SGHKS and CDR2 YYEKEE (reference sequence). The CDR3, as DNA: TGTGCCAGCAGCAGCCGGGACTACGGACCCACAGATACGCAGTATTTT. Its protein is CASSSRDYGPTDTQYF.

The rearrangement uses TRBV7-2 and TRBJ2-6; 12 nucleotides agree with TRBD1. The CDR3 runs to 18 residues. Germline CDR1 is SGHTA and CDR2 is FQGNSA. With V trimmed by 0 bases and J by 3 bases, 3 bases remained unmatched. This CDR3 reads CASSLAGQGAGGANVLTF. DNA of the CDR3: TGTGCCAGCAGCTTAGCGGGACAGGGGGCTGGTGGGGCCAACGTCCTGACTTTC.

The rearrangement joins TRBV25-1 to TRBJ2-6, with 8 nucleotides matching TRBD1. CDR1 is MGHDK, CDR2 SYGVNS, per germline. The CDR3 covers 16 residues. V dropped 8 bases and J dropped 0; count of bases not matched to a gene: 6. CDR3 nucleotide sequence: TGTGCCAGCTGCGACAGGGGTAGCTCTGGGGCCAACGTCCTGACTTTC. Amino acid sequence: CASCDRGSSGANVLTF.

The gene calls are TRBV5-6 and TRBJ1-1, with 7 bases lining up with TRBD1. Germline V gene sequence: CDR1 SGHDT, CDR2 YYEEEE. V gave up 3 bases and J gave up 2 bases; unmatched junction bases: 7. This CDR3 comprises 15 residues. CDR3: CASSSLGTANTEAFF. The CDR3 DNA reads TGTGCCAGCAGCTCCCTGGGGACAGCAAACACTGAAGCTTTCTTT. Combining the CDR3 with reference TRBV5-6 and TRBJ1-1 gives the whole variable domain DAGVTQSPTHLIKTRGQQVTLRCSPKSGHDTVSWYQQALGQGPQFIFQYYEEEERQRGNFPDRFSGHQFPNYSSELNVNALLLGDSALYLCASSSLGTANTEAFFGQGTRLTVV.

This clone was seen once. The chain has TRBV29-1 and TRBJ2-1; TRBD1 aligns across 8 bases. J lost 7 bases, V lost 5 bases, and 10 bases had no gene match. Germline CDR1 is SQVTM and CDR2 is ANQGSEA. CDR3 size: 14 residues. CDR3 region: CSVSDRGLDNEQFF. The CDR3 nucleotides read TGCAGCGTTTCCGACAGGGGTTTGGATAATGAGCAGTTCTTC.

The chain combines TRBV27 with TRBJ2-3, with 12 bases matching TRBD2. CDR3 size: 15 residues. CDR1 MNHEY and CDR2 SMNVEV come from the germline V gene (reference sequence). The V and J ends lost 6 bases and 4 bases, in that order; junction bases with no gene match: 5. CDR3 nucleotide sequence: TGTGCCAGCAGCCGACTAGCGGGAGTTGCAGATACGCAGTATTTT. The encoded protein is CASSRLAGVADTQYF.

This chain links TRBV27 with TRBJ2-6; D possibly corresponds to TRBD2 (5 bases). The V gene lost 8 bases and the J gene lost 2 bases, with 10 bases spanning the gap. Germline V gene data show CDR1 as MNHEY and CDR2 as SMNVEV (reference sequence). This CDR3 is built from 14 residues. For the CDR3, the DNA is TGTGCCAGCGGACTTACCCCTGGGGCCAACGTCCTGACTTTC. Residues: CASGLTPGANVLTF.

This clone was seen just once. V usage is TRBV30 and J usage is TRBJ1-2; the D gene is possibly TRBD1 (5 bases). The CDR3 runs 12 residues. Germline loops: CDR1 GTSNPN, CDR2 SVGIG (reference sequence). Trimming took 2 bases from V and 6 from J, leaving 10 bases between them. The CDR3 loop reads CAWSSGNHGYTF. The CDR3 DNA reads TGTGCCTGGAGTTCAGGGAACCATGGCTACACCTTC.

The CDR3 spells CASSQALIAGGNQPYYNEQFF. The CDR3, as DNA: TGCGCCAGCAGCCAAGCCTTGATAGCGGGGGGGAACCAACCATACTACAATGAGCAGTTCTTC. The chain has TRBV4-3 and TRBJ2-1; TRBD2 aligns across 11 bases. CDR3 length: 21 amino acids. J lost 3 bases, V lost 1 base, and 17 bases had no gene match. CDR1 is LGHNA and CDR2 is YSLEER in the germline V gene.

This chain connects TRBV25-1 to TRBJ2-7; 11 nucleotides match TRBD1. The germline V gene has CDR1 MGHDK and CDR2 SYGVNS. CDR3 length: 17 residues. V shed 4 bases and J 4 bases; nucleotides not matched to a gene: 12. The CDR3 reads CASSALGRGQGGYEQYF. Here the CDR3 DNA reads TGTGCCAGCAGTGCCCTCGGCCGGGGACAGGGGGGTTACGAGCAGTACTTC.

The chain uses TRBV9 and TRBJ2-2; 14 bases fit TRBD2. The CDR3 is 20 amino acids. Germline CDR1 SGDLS, CDR2 YYNGEE. The ends lost 4 bases at V and 4 bases at J; junction bases unmatched: 15. The CDR3 bases are TGTGCCAGCAGCCCAAGGCCCCGACTAGCGGGGGGGCCCGGCACCGGGGAGCTGTTTTTT. This encodes CASSPRPRLAGGPGTGELFF.

This clone was recorded only once. J is TRBJ2-7 and V is TRBV29-1; 8 bases agree with TRBD1. The CDR3 runs 12 residues. Per germline, CDR1 SQVTM and CDR2 ANQGSEA. With 2 bases clipped from V and 6 bases from J, the junction kept 3 bases outside the gene matches. The CDR3 sequence: CSVERTGREQYF. The CDR3 DNA follows: TGCAGCGTTGAACGGACAGGGCGCGAGCAGTACTTC.